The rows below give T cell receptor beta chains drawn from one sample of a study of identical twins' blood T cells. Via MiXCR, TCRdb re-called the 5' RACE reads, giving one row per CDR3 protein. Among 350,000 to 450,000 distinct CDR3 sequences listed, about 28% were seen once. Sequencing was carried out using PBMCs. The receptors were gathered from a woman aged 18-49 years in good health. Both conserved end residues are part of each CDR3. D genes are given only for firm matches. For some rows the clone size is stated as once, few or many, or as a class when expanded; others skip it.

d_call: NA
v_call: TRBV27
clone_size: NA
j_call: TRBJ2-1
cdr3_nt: TGTGCCAGCAGTTTAAATGGGCATGAGCAGTTCTTC
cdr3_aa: CASSLNGHEQFF

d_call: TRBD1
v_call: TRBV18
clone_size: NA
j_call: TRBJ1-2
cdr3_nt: TGTGCCAGCTCACCTACCCTAGGACAGGGGGCACAAACGGGATATGGCTACACCTTC
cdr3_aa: CASSPTLGQGAQTGYGYTF

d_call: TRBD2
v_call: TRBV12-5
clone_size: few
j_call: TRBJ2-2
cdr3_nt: TGTGCTAGTGGTCCGGGACTAGCGGGAACCGGGGAGCTGTTTTTT
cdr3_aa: CASGPGLAGTGELFF

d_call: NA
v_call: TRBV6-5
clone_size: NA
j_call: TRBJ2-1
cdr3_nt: TGTGCCACCGGACAGACCGGCAATGAGCAGTTCTTC
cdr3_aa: CATGQTGNEQFF

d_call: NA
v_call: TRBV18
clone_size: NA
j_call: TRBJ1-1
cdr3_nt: TGTGCCAGCCCACCTTCGACGGACACTGAAGCTTTCTTT
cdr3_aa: CASPPSTDTEAFF

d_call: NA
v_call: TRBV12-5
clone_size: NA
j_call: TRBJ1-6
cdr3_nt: TGTGCTAGTGGCCCCGGCCGGTTTAATTCACCCCTCCACTTT
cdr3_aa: CASGPGRFNSPLHF

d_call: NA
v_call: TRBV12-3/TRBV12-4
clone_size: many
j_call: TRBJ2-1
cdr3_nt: TGTGCCACCCTAGACAGCAATGAGCAGTTCTTC
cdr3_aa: CATLDSNEQFF

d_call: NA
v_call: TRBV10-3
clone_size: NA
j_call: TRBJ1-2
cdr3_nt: TGTGCAAGTACCGGAGCTAACTATGGCTACACCTTC
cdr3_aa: CASTGANYGYTF

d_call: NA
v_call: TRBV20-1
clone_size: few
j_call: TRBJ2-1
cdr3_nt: TGCAGTGCTAGAGGTTCCAGGGACTACAATGAGCAGTTCTTC
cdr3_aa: CSARGSRDYNEQFF

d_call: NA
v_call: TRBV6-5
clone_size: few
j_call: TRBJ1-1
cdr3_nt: TGTGCCAGCAGGTCGGACGGTACGAACACTGAAGCTTTCTTT
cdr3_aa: CASRSDGTNTEAFF

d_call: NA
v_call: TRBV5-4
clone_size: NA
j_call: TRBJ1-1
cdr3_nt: TGTGCCAGCAGCCCTACAGGGTCGGTCACTGAAGCTTTCTTT
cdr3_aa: CASSPTGSVTEAFF

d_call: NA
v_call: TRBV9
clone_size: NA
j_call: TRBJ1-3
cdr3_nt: TGTGCCAGCAGCCCAGACGGGCAGGCGGACACCATATATTTT
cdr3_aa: CASSPDGQADTIYF

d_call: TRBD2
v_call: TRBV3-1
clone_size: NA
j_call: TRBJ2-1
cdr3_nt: TGTGCCAGCAGCCAAGAGCCGGTGGATAGCGGGGGCCCTACTGAAAGCTCCTACAATGAGCAGTTCTTC
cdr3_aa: CASSQEPVDSGGPTESSYNEQFF

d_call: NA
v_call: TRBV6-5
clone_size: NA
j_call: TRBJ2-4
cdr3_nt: TGTGCCAGCAGTTACTCGTGGGACACCAGCAAAAACATTCAGTACTTC
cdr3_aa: CASSYSWDTSKNIQYF

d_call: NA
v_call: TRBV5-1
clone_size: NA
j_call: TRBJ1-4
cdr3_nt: TGCGCCAGCAGAGTCGGGGGAACTAATGAAAAACTGTTTTTT
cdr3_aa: CASRVGGTNEKLFF

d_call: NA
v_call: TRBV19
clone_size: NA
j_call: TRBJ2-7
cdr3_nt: TGTGCCAGCAGGGGCCTGAACGAGCAGTACTTC
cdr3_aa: CASRGLNEQYF

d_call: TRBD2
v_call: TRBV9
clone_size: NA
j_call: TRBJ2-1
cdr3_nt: TGTGCCAGCAGCATCGCGGGAGCCGATGAGCAGTTCTTC
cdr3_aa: CASSIAGADEQFF

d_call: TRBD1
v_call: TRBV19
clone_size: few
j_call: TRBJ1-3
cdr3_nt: TGTGCCAGTGCGGGACAGGCTGGAAACACCATATATTTT
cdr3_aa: CASAGQAGNTIYF

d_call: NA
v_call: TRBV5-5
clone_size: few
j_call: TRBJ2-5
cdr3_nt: TGTGCCAGCAGCTTATTTTCCCCGACCGAGACCCAGTACTTC
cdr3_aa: CASSLFSPTETQYF

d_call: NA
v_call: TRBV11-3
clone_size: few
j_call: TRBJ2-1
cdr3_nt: TGTGCCAGCAGTTCAACAAGGTACAGTGAGCAGTTCTTC
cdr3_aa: CASSSTRYSEQFF

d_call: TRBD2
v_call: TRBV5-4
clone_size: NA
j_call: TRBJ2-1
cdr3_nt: TGTGCCAGCACCAGACTAGCGGGCTCAAATGAGCAGTTCTTC
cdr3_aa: CASTRLAGSNEQFF

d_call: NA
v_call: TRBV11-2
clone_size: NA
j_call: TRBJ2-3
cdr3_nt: TGTGCCAGCAGCTTAGTAGCGACGCATACGCAGTATTTT
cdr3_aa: CASSLVATHTQYF

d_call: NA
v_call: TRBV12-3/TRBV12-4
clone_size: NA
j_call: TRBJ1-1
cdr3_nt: TGTGCCAGCAGTCGGCCCCCCGGAGACACTGAAGCTTTCTTT
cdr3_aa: CASSRPPGDTEAFF

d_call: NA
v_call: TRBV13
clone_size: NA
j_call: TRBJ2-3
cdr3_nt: TGTGCCACACAAAGACTAGGGAGCACAGATACGCAGTATTTT
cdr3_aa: CATQRLGSTDTQYF

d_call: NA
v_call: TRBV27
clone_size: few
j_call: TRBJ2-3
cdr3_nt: TGTGCCAGCAGTATAGGGTATAGGGTAGGGACAGATACGCAGTATTTT
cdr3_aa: CASSIGYRVGTDTQYF

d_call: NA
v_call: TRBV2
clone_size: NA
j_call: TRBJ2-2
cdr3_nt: TGTGCCGGCAGACAGACTGGCGCCGGGGAGCTGTTTTTT
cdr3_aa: CAGRQTGAGELFF

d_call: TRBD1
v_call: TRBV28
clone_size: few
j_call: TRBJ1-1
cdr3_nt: TGTGCCAGCAAACCCGGACAGGGGGCTTGGAACACTGAAGCTTTCTTT
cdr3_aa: CASKPGQGAWNTEAFF